The 15 T cell receptor beta chains below were found in one sample sequenced in a study of Ad26.COV2.S vaccination and SARS-CoV-2 variants. Sequenced by immunoSEQ multiplex PCR; TCRdb stores in-frame clones only, minus some. The data contain around 100,000 clones, roughly 75% of them singletons. The material was peripheral blood, obtained after recovery from COVID-19. The receptors originated from a human donor who had recovered from COVID-19.

V is TRBV11-1 and J is TRBJ2-7; D might be TRBD1 or TRBD2, each matching 5 bases. CDR3 length: 15 amino acids. Trimming removed 1 base at V and 2 bases at J, with 12 bases between. Per germline, CDR1 SGHAT and CDR2 FQDESV (reference sequence). CDR3 nucleotide sequence: TGTGCCAGCAGCTTAGAACAGAGGGGTCCCTACGAGCAGTACTTC. It encodes CASSLEQRGPYEQYF.

The rearrangement joins TRBV3-1 (or the pseudogene TRBV3-2) to TRBJ2-3; D gene ambiguous. V was cut by 4 bases and J by 0 bases, with 5 bases left in between. Germline values: CDR1 LGHDT, CDR2 YNNKEL (reference sequence). The CDR3 is made up of 13 amino acids. The CDR3 nucleotides read TGTGCCAGCAGCCCCCCCAGCACAGATACGCAGTATTTT. Amino acid sequence: CASSPPSTDTQYF.

The chain carries TRBV6-5 and TRBJ2-5; 7 positions match TRBD1. This CDR3 comprises 13 residues. J was trimmed by 5 bases and V by 2 bases; bases with no gene match: 2. Germline-derived CDR1 and CDR2 are MNHEY and SVGAGI. The CDR3 nucleotides are TGTGCCAGCAGTTACGGGACAGCGGAGACCCAGTACTTC. Its translation is CASSYGTAETQYF.

The rearrangement uses TRBV28 and TRBJ2-7, with 9 bases lining up with TRBD1. The CDR3 consists of 14 residues. Losses at the gene ends were 5 bases for V and 10 bases for J; bases not matched to a gene: 12. Germline lookup yields CDR1 MDHEN and CDR2 SYDVKM. This CDR3 reads CASSVKTGTGLQYF. The CDR3 nucleotides are TGTGCCAGCAGTGTGAAAACCGGGACAGGGCTTCAGTACTTC.

This chain connects TRBV19 to TRBJ1-1; 10 bases align to TRBD1. This CDR3 is built from 16 residues. Unmatched junction bases numbered 8, after V lost 6 bases and J lost 1 base. Germline lookup yields CDR1 LNHDA and CDR2 SQIVND (reference sequence). CDR3 coding DNA: TGTGCCAGTAGGCCGGGACAGGGGTTCCCGAACACTGAAGCTTTCTTT. Translating it yields CASRPGQGFPNTEAFF.

This clone was observed once. The chain recombines TRBV28 with TRBJ2-7; D is unclear. The CDR3 runs 12 residues. The V gene's germline CDR1 is MDHEN and CDR2 SYDVKM. With 6 bases removed from V and 3 bases from J, the gap between germline ends came to 9 bases. The CDR3 sequence: CASRSENYEQYF. The CDR3 DNA reads as TGTGCCAGCAGGAGCGAAAACTACGAGCAGTACTTC. Full variable domain (outside the CDR3, taken from reference TRBV28 and TRBJ2-7): DVKVTQSSRYLVKRTGEKVFLECVQDMDHENMFWYRQDPGLGLRLIYFSYDVKMKEKGDIPEGYSVSREKKERFSLILESASTNQTSMYLCASRSENYEQYFGPGTRLTVT.

This chain's CDR3 is CASSLAGESGNTIYF. In DNA form, the CDR3 reads TGTGCCAGCAGCTTGGCAGGGGAGTCTGGAAACACCATATATTTT. The rearrangement joins TRBV7-9 to TRBJ1-3, with D perhaps TRBD1 (6 bases). Germline V gene lookup returns CDR1 SEHNR and CDR2 FQNEAQ (reference sequence). This CDR3 spans 15 amino acids. The V and J ends lost 3 bases and 1 base respectively, with 10 bases between them.

The CDR3 loop is CASSLDRTGNQPQHF. The CDR3 DNA is TGTGCCAGCAGCTTAGACAGGACGGGAAATCAGCCCCAGCATTTT. This sequence joins TRBV7-6 and TRBJ1-5, with D perhaps TRBD1 (5 bases). V shed 1 base and J shed 4 bases, with 11 bases lying between them. Per germline, CDR1 SGHVS and CDR2 FNYEAQ. The CDR3 is made up of 15 amino acids. The full variable domain, rest sourced from reference TRBV7-6 and TRBJ1-5, is GAGVSQSPRYKVTKRGQDVALRCDPISGHVSLYWYRQALGQGPEFLTYFNYEAQQDKSGLPNDRFSAERPEGSISTLTIQRTEQRDSAMYRCASSLDRTGNQPQHFGDGTRLSIL.

V usage is TRBV9 and J usage is TRBJ2-3; 11 nucleotides line up with TRBD2. This CDR3 spans 16 amino acids. Germline values: CDR1 SGDLS, CDR2 YYNGEE. The trim removed 3 bases at V and 2 bases at J, leaving 5 bases unmatched. The CDR3 DNA sequence: TGTGCCAGCAGCGGGACTAGCGGGTCCGTCACAGATACGCAGTATTTT. Residues: CASSGTSGSVTDTQYF.

This clone was seen a single time. The chain is built from TRBV21-1 and TRBJ2-3; TRBD2 reflects the table's D call only, with no check against the DNA. TRBV21-1 counts as a pseudogene. This CDR3 has 16 residues. CDR3: CASSKVGGECPDTQYF. CDR3 coding DNA: TGTGCCAGCAGCAAAGTTGGGGGGGAATGTCCAGATACGCAGTATTTT.

This rearrangement joins TRBV30 to TRBJ1-1, with a tentative D call TRBD1 (5 bases). CDR1 and CDR2 (germline): GTSNPN, SVGIG (reference sequence). Trimming stripped 2 bases from V and 3 bases from J, with 10 bases between. CDR3 length equals 13 residues. The CDR3 reads CAWSRTGDTEAFF. The CDR3 coding sequence is TGTGCCTGGAGTCGTACGGGGGACACTGAAGCTTTCTTT. The full variable domain, its missing parts supplied by reference TRBV30 and TRBJ1-1, is SQTIHQWPATLVQPVGSPLSLECTVEGTSNPNLYWYRQAAGRGLQLLFYSVGIGQISSEVPQNLSASRPQDRQFILSSKKLLLSDSGFYLCAWSRTGDTEAFFGQGTRLTVV.

This chain connects TRBV2 to TRBJ2-7; D not certain. Trimming stripped 4 bases from V and 1 base from J, with 5 bases between. The CDR3 length is 12 residues. In germline, CDR1 is SNHLY, CDR2 FYNNEI. The CDR3 reads CASSVLSYEQYF. The CDR3 DNA reads TGTGCCAGCAGTGTATTGTCCTACGAGCAGTACTTC.

The chain employs TRBV11-2 and TRBJ1-6, with 7 bases identical to TRBD1. Germline CDR1 SGHAT, CDR2 FQNNGV. V lost 5 bases to trimming and J lost 8 bases; unmatched junction nucleotides: 9. The CDR3 is made up of 15 amino acids. CDR3 protein: CASSPSTGRHSPLHF. CDR3 sequence (DNA): TGTGCCAGCAGCCCATCGACAGGGAGGCATTCACCCCTCCACTTT.

The V gene is TRBV4-1, the J gene TRBJ1-6; weak D call: TRBD1 (6 bases). The CDR3 covers 16 residues. Germline-derived CDR1 and CDR2 are MGHRA and YSYEKL. V was shortened by 0 bases and J by 6 bases, with 12 bases between the two germline ends. This CDR3 reads CASSQDQQGLNSPLHF. The CDR3 bases are TGCGCCAGCAGCCAAGATCAGCAGGGGCTTAATTCACCCCTCCACTTT.

CDR3 DNA sequence: TGTGCCAGCAGTGATCTAAATGGGGCAGGGCAAAAACTGTTTTTT. Translation gives CASSDLNGAGQKLFF. This chain links TRBV6-1 with TRBJ1-4; D might be TRBD1 (5 bases). CDR3 size: 15 residues. Looked up from germline, CDR1 is MNHNS and CDR2 is SASEGT. V was trimmed by 3 bases and J by 9 bases, leaving 17 bases between them.